The next 19 T cell receptor beta chains were all read from a single sample in a study of shared clonotypes between healthy human individuals. Naive CD8 cells were CD45RO-negative, positively selected for CCR7, excluding terminally differentiated effector memory CD45RA+ cells. The protocol was immunoSEQ multiplex PCR, while the TCRdb copy is restricted to in-frame clones and leaves out a portion. The table shows about 2.1 million clones, with just over 90% occurring only once. Sequencing used naive CD8+ T cells from PBMCs. These TCRs come from a man between 18 and 29 years old in good health. Some clones in this sample may be carry-over from other donors' samples.

This rearrangement joins TRBV4-2 to TRBJ2-1; 15 nucleotides align to TRBD2. J gave up 2 bases and V 2 bases, and 7 bases lay outside the gene matches. This CDR3 comprises 19 residues. The V gene's germline CDR1 is LGHNA and CDR2 YNFKEQ. The CDR3 nucleotides read TGTGCCAGCAGCCAATGGACTAGCGGGAGGGTGGCCCCCTACAATGAGCAGTTCTTC. Translation gives CASSQWTSGRVAPYNEQFF.

On this clone itself: In the same sample, other DNA sequences code for this CDR3. The chain uses TRBV7-9 and TRBJ2-7, with D perhaps assigned TRBD1 or TRBD2 (5 bases each). Per the germline V gene, CDR1 is SEHNR and CDR2 is FQNEAQ (reference sequence). This CDR3 is built from 14 residues. Trimming stripped 5 bases from V and 2 bases from J, with 13 bases between. CDR3 amino acids: CASSPWDRAYEQYF. CDR3 coding DNA: TGTGCCAGCAGCCCATGGGACCGAGCCTACGAGCAGTACTTC. Full variable domain (rest looked up from reference TRBV7-9 and TRBJ2-7): DTGVSQNPRHKITKRGQNVTFRCDPISEHNRLYWYRQTLGQGPEFLTYFQNEAQLEKSRLLSDRFSAERPKGSFSTLEIQRTEQGDSAMYLCASSPWDRAYEQYFGPGTRLTVT.

This clone was picked up one time. This chain links TRBV10-3 with TRBJ2-4; possibly TRBD1 or TRBD2 for D (5 bases each). V lost 6 bases and J lost 0, with 12 bases in between. Germline CDR1 and CDR2: ENHRY and SYGVKD. This CDR3 is 15 amino acids long. As DNA, the CDR3 is TGTGCCATCAGCGCTCGGGACGGAGCCAAAAACATTCAGTACTTC. Protein: CAISARDGAKNIQYF.

The rearrangement joins TRBV5-1 to TRBJ2-5; D not resolved. Germline CDR1 is SGHRS and CDR2 is YFSETQ. Trimming took off 1 base at V and 5 bases at J, with 24 bases between the two ends. The CDR3 sequence is 18 residues long. CDR3 sequence (DNA): TGCGCCAGCAGCTTGCGAGGTCTTAATGGGCTAGATGGGGAGACCCAGTACTTC. This gives the protein CASSLRGLNGLDGETQYF.

Turning to this clone: This same CDR3 is encoded by further DNA sequences in the sample. J is TRBJ2-6 and V is TRBV9; no definite D call. The CDR3 runs to 14 residues. The ends were cut back, 3 bases at V and 0 bases at J, with 4 bases in the middle. Germline V gives CDR1 SGDLS, CDR2 YYNGEE. The DNA of the CDR3 is TGTGCCAGCAGCGCCGGCTCTGGGGCCAACGTCCTGACTTTC. Its translation is CASSAGSGANVLTF.

V usage is TRBV6-6 and J usage is TRBJ2-7; 8 bases agree with TRBD1. CDR1 is MNHNY and CDR2 is SVGAGI in the germline V gene (reference sequence). The CDR3 loop spans 16 amino acids. V was clipped by 4 bases and J by 3 bases; unmatched bases: 11. The CDR3 DNA reads TGTGCCAGCAGTTCCCTCCGGGACAGGAATTTCTACGAGCAGTACTTC. Protein sequence: CASSSLRDRNFYEQYF.

The J gene is TRBJ1-1, the V gene TRBV9; 12 nucleotides match TRBD1. V trimming: 3 bases; J trimming: 4 bases; junction bases outside the gene matches: 10. This CDR3 comprises 17 residues. From germline, CDR1 is SGDLS and CDR2 YYNGEE. In nucleotides, the CDR3 is TGTGCCAGCAGCGCGTCCCGGGACAGGGGGCGGGCCACTGAAGCTTTCTTT. This sequence encodes CASSASRDRGRATEAFF.

The chain combines TRBV19 with TRBJ1-2; no firm D call. The CDR3 spans 14 residues. V was cut by 1 base and J by 2 bases, with 8 bases left in between. CDR1 and CDR2 from the germline V gene are LNHDA and SQIVND (reference sequence). The chain's CDR3 is CASSIVSQNYGYTF. The CDR3 nucleotides read TGTGCCAGTAGTATAGTTTCACAGAACTATGGCTACACCTTC.

The CDR3 DNA is TGCGCCAGCGGCCCGTCCGGGGGTGAGACTGAAGCTTTCTTT. Amino acids: CASGPSGGETEAFF. The J gene is TRBJ1-1, the V gene TRBV4-3; possibly TRBD1 for D (5 bases). There are 14 residues in the CDR3. Deletions cut 8 bases from V and 5 bases from J, with 18 bases between. Germline V gene sequence: CDR1 LGHNA, CDR2 YSLEER.

The chain has TRBV9 and TRBJ1-6, with D possibly being TRBD1 (5 bases). Per the germline V gene, CDR1 is SGDLS and CDR2 is YYNGEE. Deletions cut 4 bases from V and 7 bases from J, with 24 bases between. The CDR3 consists of 18 residues. CDR3 nucleotide sequence: TGTGCCAGCAGCTTCCACCGGGTGGTGTGGGACCTGAATTCACCCCTCCACTTT. Translation: CASSFHRVVWDLNSPLHF. The full variable domain, with the rest looked up from reference TRBV9 and TRBJ1-6, is DSGVTQTPKHLITATGQRVTLRCSPRSGDLSVYWYQQSLDQGLQFLIQYYNGEERAKGNILERFSAQQFPDLHSELNLSSLELGDSALYFCASSFHRVVWDLNSPLHFGNGTRLTVT.

V gene TRBV19 combines with J gene TRBJ2-7; perhaps TRBD1 as D (6 bases). The V end lost 7 bases, the J end lost 4 bases, and 20 bases lay between the germline ends. The CDR3 spans 15 residues. CDR1 and CDR2 (germline): LNHDA, SQIVND (reference sequence). The DNA for the CDR3 is TGTGCCAGTACCCCCGAGCAGGGGAGAGGGTACGAGCAGTACTTC. Its translation: CASTPEQGRGYEQYF.

The genes are TRBV9 and TRBJ2-2; D possibly uses TRBD1 or TRBD2 (5 bases each). Germline V gene data show CDR1 as SGDLS and CDR2 as YYNGEE. V dropped 4 bases and J dropped 7 bases, with 20 bases sitting between them. This CDR3 has 16 amino acids. The DNA of the CDR3 is TGTGCCAGCAGCCGTCTGTCCAGGGACCCTCGCGGGGAGCTGTTTTTT. Its protein is CASSRLSRDPRGELFF. Looking up the rest from reference TRBV9 and TRBJ2-2 gives the full variable domain: DSGVTQTPKHLITATGQRVTLRCSPRSGDLSVYWYQQSLDQGLQFLIQYYNGEERAKGNILERFSAQQFPDLHSELNLSSLELGDSALYFCASSRLSRDPRGELFFGEGSRLTVL.

V usage is TRBV6-5 and J usage is TRBJ1-5; perhaps TRBD1 as D (5 bases). CDR1 and CDR2 from the germline V gene are MNHEY and SVGAGI. This CDR3 has 14 residues. Trimming removed 9 bases at V and 4 bases at J, with 16 bases between. CDR3 sequence (DNA): TGTGCCAGTTGCCGGGGGGGATTAAATCAGCCCCAGCATTTT. This encodes CASCRGGLNQPQHF.

As for this clone: The identical CDR3 is also encoded by other nucleotide sequences in the sample. This chain joins TRBV6-5 and TRBJ1-2; possible D gene TRBD1, 5 bases. This CDR3 contains 12 residues. Germline V gene lookup returns CDR1 MNHEY and CDR2 SVGAGI. V gave up 2 bases and J gave up 4 bases, with 5 bases separating them. CDR3 DNA sequence: TGTGCCAGCAGTTACGACAGCTATGGCTACACCTTC. It translates to CASSYDSYGYTF.

The rearrangement joins TRBV27 to TRBJ1-4, with TRBD1 matching over 8 bases. CDR1 and CDR2 from the germline V gene are MNHEY and SMNVEV (reference sequence). This CDR3 has 14 residues. The ends lost 5 bases at V and 8 bases at J; junction bases unmatched: 7. The CDR3 here is CASSPRQGWEKLFF. CDR3 in DNA: TGTGCCAGCAGTCCAAGACAGGGGTGGGAAAAACTGTTTTTT. The full variable domain, its missing parts supplied by reference TRBV27 and TRBJ1-4, is EAQVTQNPRYLITVTGKKLTVTCSQNMNHEYMSWYRQDPGLGLRQIYYSMNVEVTDKGDVPEGYKVSRKEKRNFPLILESPSPNQTSLYFCASSPRQGWEKLFFGSGTQLSVL.

This clone showed up just once. V is TRBV27 and J is TRBJ2-7, with TRBD2 matching 9 bases. The CDR3 has 18 amino acids. Trimming took 2 bases from V and 6 from J; bases not matched to a gene: 17. Germline CDR1 MNHEY, CDR2 SMNVEV (reference sequence). The CDR3 sequence: CASSLPPGVAGESREQYF. The CDR3 DNA reads as TGTGCCAGCAGTTTACCTCCCGGGGTAGCGGGAGAATCACGCGAGCAGTACTTC.

This clone was detected once. This chain connects TRBV27 to TRBJ2-1; 11 bases align to TRBD2. The junction had 7 bases not matched to a gene; V was cut back by 10 bases and J by 5 bases. CDR1 MNHEY and CDR2 SMNVEV come from the germline V gene (reference sequence). The CDR3 covers 14 residues. The CDR3: CATTTSGSHNEQFF. The CDR3 region has the DNA TGTGCCACTACCACTAGCGGGAGCCACAATGAGCAGTTCTTC.

This clone was observed once. The rearrangement links TRBV2 to TRBJ2-7; D is undetermined. The CDR3 covers 11 residues. Trimming removed 10 bases at V and 3 bases at J, with 10 bases between. Germline CDR1 SNHLY, CDR2 FYNNEI. CDR3 coding DNA: TGTGCCACCTCACCGAGCTACGAGCAGTACTTC. Its protein product is CATSPSYEQYF.

The table lists this clone with a count of one. V usage is TRBV7-2 and J usage is TRBJ2-7; D remains ambiguous. CDR3 size: 15 residues. CDR1 SGHTA and CDR2 FQGNSA come from the germline V gene. V was cut by 0 bases and J by 5 bases, with 14 bases left in between. CDR3: CASSLATVGFHEQYF. The CDR3 DNA reads as TGTGCCAGCAGCTTAGCGACGGTGGGCTTCCACGAGCAGTACTTC.